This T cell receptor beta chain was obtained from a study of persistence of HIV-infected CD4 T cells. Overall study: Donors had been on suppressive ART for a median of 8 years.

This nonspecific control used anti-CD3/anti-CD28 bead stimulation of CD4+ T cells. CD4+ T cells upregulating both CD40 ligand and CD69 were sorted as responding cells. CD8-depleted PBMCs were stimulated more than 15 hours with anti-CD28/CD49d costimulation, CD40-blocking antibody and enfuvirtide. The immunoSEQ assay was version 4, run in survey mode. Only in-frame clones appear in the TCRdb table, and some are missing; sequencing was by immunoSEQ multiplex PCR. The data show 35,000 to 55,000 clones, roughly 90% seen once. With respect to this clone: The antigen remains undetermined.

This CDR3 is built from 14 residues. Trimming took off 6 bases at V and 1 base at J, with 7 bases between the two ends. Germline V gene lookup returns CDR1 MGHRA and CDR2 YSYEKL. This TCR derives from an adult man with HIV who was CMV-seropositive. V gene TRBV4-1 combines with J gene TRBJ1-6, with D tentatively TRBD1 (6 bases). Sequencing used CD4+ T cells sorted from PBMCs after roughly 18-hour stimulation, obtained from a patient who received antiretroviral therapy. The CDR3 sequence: CASRQGSYNSPLHF. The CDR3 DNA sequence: TGCGCCAGCAGACAGGGATCCTATAATTCACCCCTCCACTTT.